This TCR beta chain was sequenced during a study of blood T cell repertoires in COVID-19. This CDR3 has 16 amino acids. Germline CDR1 reads LNHNV; CDR2 reads YYDKDF (reference sequence). The V end was cut by 0 bases, the J end by 0 bases, with 8 bases between. Sequencing used immunoSEQ multiplex PCR; TCRdb keeps in-frame clones, though not all of them. The table includes approximately 340,000 clones, 87% detected once. V is TRBV15 and J is TRBJ1-4; D is perhaps TRBD1 (5 bases). This TCR was sampled from a young man with COVID-19, enrolled during active disease. Sample: peripheral blood. The CDR3 region has the DNA TGTGCCACCAGCAGAGATGCAGGGACAACTAATGAAAAACTGTTTTTT. Translating gives CATSRDAGTTNEKLFF.